This T cell receptor beta chain was obtained from a study of shared clonotypes between healthy human individuals. Method: immunoSEQ multiplex PCR; TCRdb's copy keeps in-frame clones and lacks some. The sample lists some 2.4 million clones; 93% were seen once. The CDR3 runs 18 residues. CDR1 is WSHSY and CDR2 is SAAADI in the germline V gene. Deletions cut 3 bases from V and 5 bases from J, with 24 bases between. Splitting the CD4+ cells yielded a CD45RA+ naive subset and a CD45RA-negative memory subset. Source material: naive CD4+ T cells from PBMCs. The sample's subset: CD45RA+ positively selected. This TCR came from a man aged 18 to 29 in good health. Some clones in this sample may be carry-over from other donors' samples. The rearrangement uses TRBV10-2 and TRBJ2-3, with D unclear. The CDR3 nucleotides are TGCGCCAGCAGTGATGGTGGCCGGGCTTCTGACCCAAAAGATACGCAGTATTTT. Translation gives CASSDGGRASDPKDTQYF.